This T cell receptor (beta chain) was found in a study of T cell responses to AZD1222 COVID-19 vaccine. Study-level results: Variant regions that are unmutated are reportedly the target of nearly half of spike-specific TCRs. Every sample of the repertoires postdated the peak T cell response. Spike regions recognized by vaccine-associated CD4 TCRs spanned the protein, led by 160-218 and 743-854. There were mostly white British donors and more females than males, and clonal diversity was possibly underestimated.

Trimming stripped 4 bases from V and 0 bases from J, with 16 bases between. Germline V lookup: CDR1 SEHNR, CDR2 FQNEAQ (reference sequence). This CDR3 comprises 17 residues. Libraries were prepared by immunoSEQ multiplex PCR; TCRdb keeps only in-frame clonotypes and omits some of them. The sample contains about 140,000 clones, 84% of which appear only once. Concerning this clone: The target antigen is unknown.

This receptor was identified in an adult in good health. The V and J genes are TRBV7-9 and TRBJ2-1, with D possibly matching TRBD1 (5 bases). The sample in question was peripheral blood, obtained on day 0 of AZD1222 vaccination. This chain's CDR3 is CASSSTLTESSYNEQFF. The CDR3 region has the DNA TGTGCCAGCAGCTCTACTTTGACAGAGAGCTCCTACAATGAGCAGTTCTTC.